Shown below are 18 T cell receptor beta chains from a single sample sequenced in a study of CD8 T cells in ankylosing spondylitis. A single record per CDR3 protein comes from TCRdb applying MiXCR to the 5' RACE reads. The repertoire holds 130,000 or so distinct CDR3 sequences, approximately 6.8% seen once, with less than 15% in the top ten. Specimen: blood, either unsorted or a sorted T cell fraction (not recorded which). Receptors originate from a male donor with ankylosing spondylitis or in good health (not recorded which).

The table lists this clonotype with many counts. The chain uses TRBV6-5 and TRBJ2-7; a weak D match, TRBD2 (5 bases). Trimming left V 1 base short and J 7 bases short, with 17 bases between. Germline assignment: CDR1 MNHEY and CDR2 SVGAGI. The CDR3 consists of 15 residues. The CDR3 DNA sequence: TGTGCCAGCAGTTACTTCGGCGGGTTACGGAAGGAGCAGTACTTC. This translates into CASSYFGGLRKEQYF.

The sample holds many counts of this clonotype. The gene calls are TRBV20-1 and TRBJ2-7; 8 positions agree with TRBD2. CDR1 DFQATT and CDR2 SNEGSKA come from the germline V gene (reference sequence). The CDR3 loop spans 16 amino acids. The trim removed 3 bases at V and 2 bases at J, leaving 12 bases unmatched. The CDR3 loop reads CSASPQAGALPYEQYF. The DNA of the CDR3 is TGCAGTGCTAGCCCCCAAGCGGGAGCCCTCCCCTACGAGCAGTACTTC.

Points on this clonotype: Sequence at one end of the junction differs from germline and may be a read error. CDR3 nucleotide sequence: TGCGCCAGCAGCCCCGGGGTGTCCTACGAGCAGAACTTC. Translation: CASSPGVSYEQNF. The chain carries TRBV5-1 and TRBJ2-7; a possible D gene is TRBD2 (5 bases). Germline lookup yields CDR1 SGHRS and CDR2 YFSETQ. The CDR3 is 13 residues long. The full variable domain, with the rest looked up from reference TRBV5-1 and TRBJ2-7, is KAGVTQTPRYLIKTRGQQVTLSCSPISGHRSVSWYQQTPGQGLQFLFEYFSETQRNKGNFPGRFSGRQFSNSRSEMNVSTLELGDSALYLCASSPGVSYEQNFGPGTRLTVT.

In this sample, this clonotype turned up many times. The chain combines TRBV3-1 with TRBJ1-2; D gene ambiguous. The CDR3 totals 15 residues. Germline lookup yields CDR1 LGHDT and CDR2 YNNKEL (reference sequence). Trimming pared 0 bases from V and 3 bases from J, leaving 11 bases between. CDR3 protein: CASSQDRARDYGYTF. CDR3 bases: TGTGCCAGCAGCCAAGATCGGGCCCGGGACTATGGCTACACCTTC.

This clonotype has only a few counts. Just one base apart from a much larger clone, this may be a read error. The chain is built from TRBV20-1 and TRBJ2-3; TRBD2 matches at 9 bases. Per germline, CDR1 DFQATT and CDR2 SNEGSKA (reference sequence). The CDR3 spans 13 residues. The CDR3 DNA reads TGCGGAAGGAATCTAGCGGGAACAGGTACGCAGTATTTT. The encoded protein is CGRNLAGTGTQYF.

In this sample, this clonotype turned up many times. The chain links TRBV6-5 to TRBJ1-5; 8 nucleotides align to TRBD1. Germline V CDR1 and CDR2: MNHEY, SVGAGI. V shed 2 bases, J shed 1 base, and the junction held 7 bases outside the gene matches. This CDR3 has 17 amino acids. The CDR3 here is CASSYPGGLSSNQPQHF. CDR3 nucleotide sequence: TGTGCCAGCAGTTACCCAGGGGGCTTGTCGAGCAATCAGCCCCAGCATTTT.

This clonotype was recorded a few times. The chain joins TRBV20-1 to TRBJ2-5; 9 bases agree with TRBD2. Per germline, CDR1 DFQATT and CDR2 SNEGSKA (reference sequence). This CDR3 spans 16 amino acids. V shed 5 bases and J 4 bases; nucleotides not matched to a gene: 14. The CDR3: CSARGDGSGSTETQYF. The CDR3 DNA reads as TGCAGTGCTCGAGGGGATGGTAGCGGGAGTACAGAGACCCAGTACTTC.

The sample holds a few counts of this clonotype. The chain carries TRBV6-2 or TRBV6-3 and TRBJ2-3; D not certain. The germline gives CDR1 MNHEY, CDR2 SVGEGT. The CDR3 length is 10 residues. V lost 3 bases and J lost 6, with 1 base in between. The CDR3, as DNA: TGTGCCAGCAGTTATGATACGCAGTATTTT. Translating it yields CASSYDTQYF.

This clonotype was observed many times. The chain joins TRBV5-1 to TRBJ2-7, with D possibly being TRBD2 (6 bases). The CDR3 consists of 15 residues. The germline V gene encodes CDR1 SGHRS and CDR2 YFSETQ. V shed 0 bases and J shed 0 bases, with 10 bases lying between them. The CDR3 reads CASSLAGGFSYEQYF. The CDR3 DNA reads TGCGCCAGCAGCTTGGCCGGAGGGTTCTCCTACGAGCAGTACTTC. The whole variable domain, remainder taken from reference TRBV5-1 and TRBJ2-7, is KAGVTQTPRYLIKTRGQQVTLSCSPISGHRSVSWYQQTPGQGLQFLFEYFSETQRNKGNFPGRFSGRQFSNSRSEMNVSTLELGDSALYLCASSLAGGFSYEQYFGPGTRLTVT.

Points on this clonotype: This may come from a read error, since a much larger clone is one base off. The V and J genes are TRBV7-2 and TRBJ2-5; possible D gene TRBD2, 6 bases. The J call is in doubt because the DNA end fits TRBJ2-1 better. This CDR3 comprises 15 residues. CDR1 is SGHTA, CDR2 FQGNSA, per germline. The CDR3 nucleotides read TGTGCCAGCAGTCCGCCCTTAGCGGTCCAAGAGACCCAGTTCTTC. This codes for CASSPPLAVQETQFF.

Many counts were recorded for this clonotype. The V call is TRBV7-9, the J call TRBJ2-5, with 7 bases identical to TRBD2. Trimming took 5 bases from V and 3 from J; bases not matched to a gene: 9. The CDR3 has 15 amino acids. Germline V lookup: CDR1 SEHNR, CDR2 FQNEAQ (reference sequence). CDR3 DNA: TGTGCCAGCAGCCGGGGGACTACCCAAGAAGAGACCCAGTACTTC. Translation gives CASSRGTTQEETQYF.

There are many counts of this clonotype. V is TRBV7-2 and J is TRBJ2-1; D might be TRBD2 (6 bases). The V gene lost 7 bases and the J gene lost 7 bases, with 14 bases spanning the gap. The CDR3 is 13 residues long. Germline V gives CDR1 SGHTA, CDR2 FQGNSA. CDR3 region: CASTTTRENEQFF. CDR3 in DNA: TGTGCCAGCACCACGACTAGGGAAAATGAGCAGTTCTTC.

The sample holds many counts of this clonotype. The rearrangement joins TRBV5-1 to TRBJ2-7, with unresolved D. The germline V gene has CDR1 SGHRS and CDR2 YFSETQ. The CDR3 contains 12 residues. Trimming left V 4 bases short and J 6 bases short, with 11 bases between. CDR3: CASSVSLGEQYF. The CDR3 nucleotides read TGCGCCAGCAGCGTCAGCCTGGGCGAGCAGTACTTC. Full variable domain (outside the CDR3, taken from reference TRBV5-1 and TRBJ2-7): KAGVTQTPRYLIKTRGQQVTLSCSPISGHRSVSWYQQTPGQGLQFLFEYFSETQRNKGNFPGRFSGRQFSNSRSEMNVSTLELGDSALYLCASSVSLGEQYFGPGTRLTVT.

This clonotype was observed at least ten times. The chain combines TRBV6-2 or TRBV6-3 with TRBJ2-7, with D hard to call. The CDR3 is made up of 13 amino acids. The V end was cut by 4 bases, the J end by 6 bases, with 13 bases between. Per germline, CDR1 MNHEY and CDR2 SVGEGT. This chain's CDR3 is CASSSEDSVEQYF. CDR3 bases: TGTGCCAGCAGTTCCGAGGATTCTGTCGAGCAGTACTTC.

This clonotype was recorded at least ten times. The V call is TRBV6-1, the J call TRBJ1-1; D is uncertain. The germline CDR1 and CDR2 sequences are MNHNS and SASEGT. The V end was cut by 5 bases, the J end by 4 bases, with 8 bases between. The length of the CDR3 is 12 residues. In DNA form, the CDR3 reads TGTGCCAGCAGTCGGCGCGGCACTGAAGCTTTCTTT. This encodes CASSRRGTEAFF.

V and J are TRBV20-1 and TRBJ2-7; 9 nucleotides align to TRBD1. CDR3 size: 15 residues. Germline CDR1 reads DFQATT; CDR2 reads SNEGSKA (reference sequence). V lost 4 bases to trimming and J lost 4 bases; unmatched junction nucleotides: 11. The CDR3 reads CSANPGGTGSYEQYF. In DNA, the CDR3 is TGCAGTGCTAACCCCGGCGGGACAGGGTCATACGAGCAGTACTTC.

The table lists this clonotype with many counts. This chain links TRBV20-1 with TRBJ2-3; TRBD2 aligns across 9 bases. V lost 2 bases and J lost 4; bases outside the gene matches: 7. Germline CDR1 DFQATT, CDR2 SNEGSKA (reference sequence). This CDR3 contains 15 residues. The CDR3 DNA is TGCAGTGCTAGATTAGCGGGAGTGCGGTCAGATACGCAGTATTTT. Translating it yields CSARLAGVRSDTQYF.

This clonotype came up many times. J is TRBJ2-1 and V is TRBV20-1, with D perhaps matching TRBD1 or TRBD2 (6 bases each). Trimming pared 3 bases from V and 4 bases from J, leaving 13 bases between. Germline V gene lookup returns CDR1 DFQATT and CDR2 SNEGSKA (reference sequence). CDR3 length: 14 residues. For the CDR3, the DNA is TGCAGTGCTAGCGGGGGCCCGCGGTACAATGAGCAGTTCTTC. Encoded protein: CSASGGPRYNEQFF.